One sample yielded the 24 T cell receptor beta chains listed below, sequenced in a study of shared clonotypes between healthy human individuals (dated by TCRdb to the early 2020s). Libraries were prepared through the immunoSEQ multiplex PCR assay. Imported from immuneACCESS, the table was reduced by TCRdb to in-frame sequences with V and J called. These copies leave out some clones; in studies compared against another copy, an unresolved V gene accounts for under half, and the cause of the remainder is not known. This sample has roughly 2 million clones in its table, and around 95% of those were observed once. The ten biggest clones cover less than 0.15% of the sample. Sequenced: naive CD4+ T cells sorted from blood. According to the study, the label for this sample's cell subset or site signals: CD45RA+ positively selected. The receptors originated from a man younger than 35 in good health.

V gene TRBV5-1 combines with J gene TRBJ1-6, with TRBD1 matching over 7 bases. Germline lookup yields CDR1 SGHRS and CDR2 YFSETQ. This CDR3 is built from 17 residues. V shed 4 bases, J shed 0 bases, and the junction held 7 bases outside the gene matches. Here the CDR3 DNA reads TGCGCCAGCAGCAACGGACAGGTTTACTCCTATAATTCACCCCTCCACTTT. Encoded protein: CASSNGQVYSYNSPLHF.

The chain carries TRBV29-1 and TRBJ1-1; D remains unclear. The germline CDR1 and CDR2 sequences are SQVTM and ANQGSEA. The CDR3 totals 12 residues. The V and J ends lost 5 bases and 2 bases respectively, with 9 bases between them. The CDR3 DNA sequence: TGCAGCGTTTCACAGCTCAACACTGAAGCTTTCTTT. Protein sequence: CSVSQLNTEAFF.

In its sample, this clone was seen once. The V call is TRBV29-1, the J call TRBJ1-5; D might be TRBD1 (5 bases). This CDR3 spans 16 amino acids. CDR1 is SQVTM and CDR2 is ANQGSEA in the germline V gene. Trimming cost V 6 bases and J 0 bases, with 18 bases left between them. Here the CDR3 DNA reads TGCAGCGTCGCCCTTGGAGGGGACTATAGCAATCAGCCCCAGCATTTT. As protein: CSVALGGDYSNQPQHF.

This chain connects TRBV2 to TRBJ2-1; no clear D gene. CDR1 is SNHLY, CDR2 FYNNEI, per germline. The CDR3 runs to 15 residues. V was shortened by 1 base and J by 9 bases, with 16 bases between the two germline ends. The CDR3, as DNA: TGTGCCAGCAGTGAAGATGCAATAAGCTCTGGTGAGCAGTTCTTC. As protein: CASSEDAISSGEQFF.

The V gene is TRBV5-1, the J gene TRBJ2-5; 7 bases match TRBD1. The V and J ends lost 0 bases and 2 bases, in that order; junction bases with no gene match: 7. CDR3 length equals 16 residues. Germline CDR1 is SGHRS and CDR2 is YFSETQ. CDR3 amino acids: CASSLGETGTQETQYF. Written as DNA, the CDR3 is TGCGCCAGCAGCTTGGGGGAGACAGGGACACAAGAGACCCAGTACTTC.

The table lists this clone with a count of one. The chain links TRBV29-1 to TRBJ1-2, with unresolved D. The V gene lost 4 bases and the J gene lost 6 bases, with 6 bases spanning the gap. The CDR3 is 10 amino acids. Germline values: CDR1 SQVTM, CDR2 ANQGSEA. The CDR3 nucleotides are TGCAGCGTTGGGGTGAATGGCTACACCTTC. Translating it yields CSVGVNGYTF.

The J gene is TRBJ1-2, the V gene TRBV6-1; D unresolved. Trimming left V 6 bases short and J 4 bases short, with 15 bases between. The germline gives CDR1 MNHNS, CDR2 SASEGT. The length of the CDR3 is 14 residues. The CDR3 region is CASSGGRALYGYTF. The CDR3 coding sequence is TGTGCCAGCAGCGGAGGACGAGCGCTCTATGGCTACACCTTC.

The rearrangement uses TRBV2 and TRBJ2-1; D might be TRBD2 (6 bases). The CDR3 consists of 12 residues. The germline V and J ends were trimmed by 11 bases and 4 bases, with 12 bases remaining between them. Germline CDR1 reads SNHLY; CDR2 reads FYNNEI. This chain's CDR3 is CAGGKGYNEQFF. The CDR3 region has the DNA TGTGCCGGAGGGAAGGGTTACAATGAGCAGTTCTTC.

This clone was found once. This rearrangement joins TRBV5-4 to TRBJ1-4, with D unclear. The length of the CDR3 is 17 residues. Trimming pared 4 bases from V and 0 bases from J, leaving 16 bases between. Germline values: CDR1 SGHNT, CDR2 YYREEE (reference sequence). The DNA of the CDR3 is TGTGCCAGCAGCAAACGTAACAGCCTCGCAACTAATGAAAAACTGTTTTTT. It codes for CASSKRNSLATNEKLFF.

The chain is built from TRBV6-6 and TRBJ1-4, with D possibly TRBD1 on 6 matching bases. The CDR3 consists of 12 residues. The V gene lost 6 bases and the J gene lost 8 bases, with 10 bases spanning the gap. Germline V gene data show CDR1 as MNHNY and CDR2 as SVGAGI (reference sequence). The CDR3 region is CASRQGWEKLFF. The CDR3 nucleotides read TGTGCCAGCAGACAGGGTTGGGAAAAACTGTTTTTT.

The V and J genes are TRBV11-2 and TRBJ2-5; 7 bases map to TRBD2. Germline CDR1 reads SGHAT; CDR2 reads FQNNGV. This CDR3 region has 15 residues. Trimming removed 3 bases from V and 2 bases from J; junction bases left unmatched: 6. CDR3 bases: TGTGCCAGCAGCTTTCGCGGGGGTACTCAAGAGACCCAGTACTTC. Amino acid sequence: CASSFRGGTQETQYF. Drawing the rest from reference TRBV11-2 and TRBJ2-5, the complete variable domain is EAGVAQSPRYKIIEKRQSVAFWCNPISGHATLYWYQQILGQGPKLLIQFQNNGVVDDSQLPKDRFSAERLKGVDSTLKIQPAKLEDSAVYLCASSFRGGTQETQYFGPGTRLLVL.

The chain uses TRBV29-1 and TRBJ2-1; 11 positions match TRBD1. After removal of 7 bases from V and 8 bases from J, the junction contained 10 bases not matched to a gene. Germline V lookup: CDR1 SQVTM, CDR2 ANQGSEA. The CDR3 spans 14 residues. CDR3: CSGAGTGGRYEQFF. In DNA form, the CDR3 reads TGCAGCGGAGCCGGGACAGGGGGTCGGTATGAGCAGTTCTTC.

This clone was observed a single time. In DNA, the CDR3 is TGTGCCTGGAGTCGCGGACAGGCCATCACAGATACGCAGTATTTT. Encoded protein: CAWSRGQAITDTQYF. The chain joins TRBV30 to TRBJ2-3; 7 nucleotides line up with TRBD1. J gave up 2 bases and V 2 bases, and 7 bases lay outside the gene matches. From germline, CDR1 is GTSNPN and CDR2 SVGIG (reference sequence). CDR3 size: 15 residues.

The V and J genes are TRBV6-5 and TRBJ1-2; 9 bases match TRBD1. Germline CDR1 reads MNHEY; CDR2 reads SVGAGI. Trimming took 7 bases from V and 4 from J; bases not matched to a gene: 4. This CDR3 has 13 amino acids. CDR3 sequence (DNA): TGTGCCAGCAACACAGGGGGCGCCTATGGCTACACCTTC. Protein: CASNTGGAYGYTF.

The chain employs TRBV7-3 and TRBJ2-5, with D perhaps matching TRBD1 or TRBD2 (5 bases each). Trimming took off 5 bases at V and 11 bases at J, with 15 bases between the two ends. Per the germline V gene, CDR1 is SGHTA and CDR2 is FQGTGA. The CDR3 sequence is 12 residues long. The CDR3 nucleotides are TGTGCCAGCAGCGCCCCGGTCGGGGCACAGTACTTC. Translating gives CASSAPVGAQYF.

The chain links TRBV7-2 to TRBJ1-6; 7 bases are shared with TRBD1. Trimming at V came to 5 bases and at J to 7 bases, leaving 8 bases not matched to a gene. Germline CDR1 SGHTA, CDR2 FQGNSA. The CDR3 sequence is 15 residues long. CDR3 in DNA: TGTGCCAGCAGCGCCGCCGGGACAGTCAATTCACCCCTCCACTTT. This gives the protein CASSAAGTVNSPLHF.

The chain couples TRBV4-3 to TRBJ2-3, with D unclear. CDR1 LGHNA and CDR2 YSLEER come from the germline V gene. The CDR3 extends over 16 amino acids. V lost 0 bases, J lost 2 bases, and 12 bases lay in between. The CDR3 DNA reads as TGCGCCAGCAGCCAAGATATGGGTGGCTACACAGATACGCAGTATTTT. Amino acids: CASSQDMGGYTDTQYF.

V usage is TRBV5-8 and J usage is TRBJ1-2; unclear D gene. V lost 5 bases, J lost 7 bases, and 9 bases lay in between. Germline loops: CDR1 SGHTS, CDR2 YDEGEE. This CDR3 comprises 11 residues. CDR3 nucleotides: TGTGCCAGCAGGGGAGGTGGTGGCTACACCTTC. Residues: CASRGGGGYTF.

This clone was detected once. V gene TRBV7-9 combines with J gene TRBJ1-4; D not resolved. The V and J ends lost 1 base and 13 bases respectively, with 13 bases between them. The CDR3 is 13 amino acids. Germline V CDR1 and CDR2: SEHNR, FQNEAQ (reference sequence). CDR3 nucleotides: TGTGCCAGCAGCTTAGTGCTTGGCAAGGGACTGTTTTTT. This translates into CASSLVLGKGLFF.

The chain has TRBV19 and TRBJ1-6, with 7 bases identical to TRBD1. The V gene's germline CDR1 is LNHDA and CDR2 SQIVND (reference sequence). The CDR3 consists of 17 residues. V was clipped by 5 bases and J by 0 bases; unmatched bases: 7. The CDR3 coding sequence is TGTGCCAGTAGTGAGTTAGGGGGCGCCTCCTATAATTCACCCCTCCACTTT. This translates into CASSELGGASYNSPLHF.

The rearrangement links TRBV18 to TRBJ2-3, with 8 bases matching TRBD2. The J segment lost 11 bases and the V segment lost 6 bases, leaving 10 bases of the junction unmatched. The CDR3 is made up of 13 amino acids. Per germline, CDR1 KGHSH and CDR2 LQKENI. For the CDR3, the DNA is TGTGCCAGCTCGAGGACTAGCACCCCGGTGCAGTATTTT. It is translated as CASSRTSTPVQYF.

The CDR3 nucleotides are TGTGCCATCAGTACTACCGGGACTGCAGATACGCAGTATTTT. This translates into CAISTTGTADTQYF. This chain links TRBV10-3 with TRBJ2-3, with a weak D call TRBD2 (6 bases). Trimming pared 5 bases from V and 4 bases from J, leaving 13 bases between. The CDR3 covers 14 residues. Germline lookup yields CDR1 ENHRY and CDR2 SYGVKD.

The rearrangement joins TRBV29-1 to TRBJ1-1; TRBD1 might be the D (5 bases). The V gene's germline CDR1 is SQVTM and CDR2 ANQGSEA. The CDR3 spans 12 residues. Trimming removed 6 bases from V and 6 bases from J, with 14 bases in between. The DNA for the CDR3 is TGCAGCGTGGATAACGGGGGATCTGAAGCTTTCTTT. Residues: CSVDNGGSEAFF.

The chain employs TRBV5-1 and TRBJ2-3; D remains unclear. Trimming shortened V by 3 bases and J by 1 base, and 15 bases separated the two germline ends. The CDR3 is made up of 16 amino acids. Germline loops: CDR1 SGHRS, CDR2 YFSETQ. CDR3 region: CASSSTDGPGTDTQYF. The CDR3, as DNA: TGCGCCAGCAGCTCTACAGACGGACCCGGCACAGATACGCAGTATTTT. The whole variable domain, filled in from reference TRBV5-1 and TRBJ2-3, reads KAGVTQTPRYLIKTRGQQVTLSCSPISGHRSVSWYQQTPGQGLQFLFEYFSETQRNKGNFPGRFSGRQFSNSRSEMNVSTLELGDSALYLCASSSTDGPGTDTQYFGPGTRLTVL.